A single sample is the source of the 9 T cell receptor beta chains below, sequenced in a study of blood T cell repertoires in COVID-19. Measured with immunoSEQ multiplex PCR; TCRdb has only the in-frame clones, and not every one. The sample shows 250,000 to 350,000 clones, roughly 80% of them seen only once. Sequencing used peripheral blood. Receptors originate from a human donor with COVID-19, enrolled during active disease. The donor label of this sample is uncertain.

This clone was seen a few times. The chain has TRBV19 and TRBJ2-1; TRBD2 might be the D (5 bases). The CDR3 is made up of 14 amino acids. CDR1 and CDR2 (germline): LNHDA, SQIVND (reference sequence). Trimming removed 5 bases from V and 4 bases from J, with 12 bases in between. The CDR3 is CASSARGGYNEQFF. CDR3 in DNA: TGTGCCAGTAGTGCCCGCGGAGGATACAATGAGCAGTTCTTC. Using reference TRBV19 and TRBJ2-1 for the parts outside the CDR3, the full variable domain is DGGITQSPKYLFRKEGQNVTLSCEQNLNHDAMYWYRQDPGQGLRLIYYSQIVNDFQKGDIAEGYSVSREKKESFPLTVTSAQKNPTAFYLCASSARGGYNEQFFGPGTRLTVL.

This sequence joins TRBV19 and TRBJ2-5, with 9 positions matching TRBD2. This CDR3 contains 15 residues. Trimming removed 6 bases from V and 4 bases from J; junction bases left unmatched: 9. Germline CDR1 and CDR2: LNHDA and SQIVND (reference sequence). Here the CDR3 DNA reads TGTGCCAGTAGCCCGATAGCGGGAGTAGGAGAGACCCAGTACTTC. Its translation is CASSPIAGVGETQYF.

The rearrangement uses TRBV19 and TRBJ1-6; TRBD1 matches at 8 bases. V lost 3 bases, J lost 9 bases, and 7 bases stayed unmatched. The CDR3 is 15 residues long. Germline V CDR1 and CDR2: LNHDA, SQIVND (reference sequence). CDR3 nucleotide sequence: TGTGCCAGTAGTATCGGAGACAGGGGCCGTTCACCCCTCCACTTT. Its protein product is CASSIGDRGRSPLHF.

This chain uses TRBV9 with TRBJ1-5; 10 bases align to TRBD1. Germline trimming cut 0 bases from V and 7 bases from J; bases unmatched to any gene: 7. Germline CDR1 reads SGDLS; CDR2 reads YYNGEE. This CDR3 is 16 amino acids long. CDR3 amino acids: CASSVGDRGVGQPQHF. The CDR3 nucleotides read TGTGCCAGCAGCGTAGGGGACAGGGGAGTCGGGCAGCCCCAGCATTTT. The full variable domain, its missing parts supplied by reference TRBV9 and TRBJ1-5, is DSGVTQTPKHLITATGQRVTLRCSPRSGDLSVYWYQQSLDQGLQFLIQYYNGEERAKGNILERFSAQQFPDLHSELNLSSLELGDSALYFCASSVGDRGVGQPQHFGDGTRLSIL.

The chain has TRBV29-1 and TRBJ2-3; the D gene is possibly TRBD1 (5 bases). The germline V gene encodes CDR1 SQVTM and CDR2 ANQGSEA. The CDR3 spans 13 residues. V was clipped by 3 bases and J by 5 bases, with 12 bases between them. Here the CDR3 DNA reads TGCAGCGTTGAGGGGCCCACGGGAGATACGCAGTATTTT. Encoded protein: CSVEGPTGDTQYF.

The CDR3 is CAWSDEDRPNYGYTF. CDR3 DNA sequence: TGTGCCTGGAGCGACGAGGATAGACCTAACTATGGCTACACCTTC. V gene TRBV30 combines with J gene TRBJ1-2; D is ambiguous. The CDR3 is 15 amino acids. V lost 3 bases and J 0 bases, leaving 14 bases between the germline ends. Germline lookup yields CDR1 GTSNPN and CDR2 SVGIG (reference sequence).

This clone showed up just a few times. V is TRBV10-3 and J is TRBJ2-1, with 11 positions matching TRBD1. Germline assignment: CDR1 ENHRY and CDR2 SYGVKD. With V trimmed by 11 bases and J by 7 bases, 4 bases remained unmatched. This CDR3 contains 12 residues. In DNA, the CDR3 is TGTGCCGGCCGGGACAGGGGGAATGAGCAGTTCTTC. This translates into CAGRDRGNEQFF.

The chain combines TRBV7-8 with TRBJ2-1; 11 bases line up with TRBD1. V trimming: 5 bases; J trimming: 7 bases; junction bases outside the gene matches: 13. The CDR3 consists of 17 residues. CDR1 SGHVS and CDR2 FQNEAQ come from the germline V gene. This chain's CDR3 is CASSGPGQGVRINEQFF. The CDR3 DNA reads as TGTGCCAGCAGCGGACCGGGACAGGGGGTGAGGATTAATGAGCAGTTCTTC.

The table lists this clone with many counts. The chain uses TRBV2 and TRBJ2-1; 7 bases map to TRBD2. Germline CDR1 reads SNHLY; CDR2 reads FYNNEI. CDR3 length equals 13 residues. Unmatched junction bases numbered 9, after V lost 6 bases and J lost 10 bases. CDR3 loop: CASRPDQGGEQFF. The CDR3 DNA follows: TGTGCCAGCAGACCCGATCAGGGAGGGGAGCAGTTCTTC.